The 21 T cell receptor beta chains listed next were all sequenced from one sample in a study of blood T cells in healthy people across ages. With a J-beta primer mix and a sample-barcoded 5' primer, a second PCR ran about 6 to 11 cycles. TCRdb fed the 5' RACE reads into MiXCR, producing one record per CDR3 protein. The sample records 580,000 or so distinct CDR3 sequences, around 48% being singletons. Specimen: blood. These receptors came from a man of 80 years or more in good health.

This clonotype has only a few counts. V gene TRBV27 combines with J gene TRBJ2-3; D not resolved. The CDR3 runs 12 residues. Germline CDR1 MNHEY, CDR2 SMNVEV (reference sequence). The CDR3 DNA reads TGTGCTCGCAGTTTAACCCGGGATACGCAGTATTTT. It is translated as CARSLTRDTQYF.

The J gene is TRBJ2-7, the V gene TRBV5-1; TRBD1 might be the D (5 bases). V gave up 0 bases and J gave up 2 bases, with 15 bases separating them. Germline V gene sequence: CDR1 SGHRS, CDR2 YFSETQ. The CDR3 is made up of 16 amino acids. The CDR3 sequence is CASSLVPGQSAYEQYF. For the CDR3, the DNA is TGCGCCAGCAGCTTGGTGCCCGGACAAAGCGCCTACGAGCAGTACTTC.

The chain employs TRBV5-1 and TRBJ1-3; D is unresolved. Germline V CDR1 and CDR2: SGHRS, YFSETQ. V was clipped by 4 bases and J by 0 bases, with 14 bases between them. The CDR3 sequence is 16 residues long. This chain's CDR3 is CASSPDGRSSGNTIYF. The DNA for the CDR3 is TGCGCCAGCAGCCCGGATGGACGGAGCTCTGGAAACACCATATATTTT. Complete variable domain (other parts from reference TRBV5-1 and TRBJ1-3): KAGVTQTPRYLIKTRGQQVTLSCSPISGHRSVSWYQQTPGQGLQFLFEYFSETQRNKGNFPGRFSGRQFSNSRSEMNVSTLELGDSALYLCASSPDGRSSGNTIYFGEGSWLTVV.

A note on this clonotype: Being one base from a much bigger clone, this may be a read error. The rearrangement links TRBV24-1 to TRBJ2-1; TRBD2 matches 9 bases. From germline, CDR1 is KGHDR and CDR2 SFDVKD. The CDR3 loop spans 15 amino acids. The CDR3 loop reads CATSDVAGENNGQFF. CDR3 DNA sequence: TGTGCCACCAGTGATGTAGCGGGGGAAAACAATGGGCAGTTCTTC.

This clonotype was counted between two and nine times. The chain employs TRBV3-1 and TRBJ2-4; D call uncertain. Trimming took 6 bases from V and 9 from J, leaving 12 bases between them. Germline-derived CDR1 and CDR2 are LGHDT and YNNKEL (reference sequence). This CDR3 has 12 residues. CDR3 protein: CASRTVDGIQYF. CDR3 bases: TGTGCCAGCAGGACGGTCGACGGCATTCAGTACTTC.

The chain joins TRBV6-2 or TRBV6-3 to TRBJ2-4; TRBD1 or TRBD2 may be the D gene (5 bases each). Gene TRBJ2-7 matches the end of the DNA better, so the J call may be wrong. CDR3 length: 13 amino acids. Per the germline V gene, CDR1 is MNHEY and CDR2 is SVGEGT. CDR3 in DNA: TGTGCCAGCAGTTGGGGGAAAAGGCACGAGCAGTACTTC. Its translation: CASSWGKRHEQYF.

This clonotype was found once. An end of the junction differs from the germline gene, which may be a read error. The CDR3 DNA sequence: TGCGCCAGCAGCGTAAGTGGCGGGCAGGAGTGGGATGAGCAGTTCTTC. It translates to CASSVSGGQEWDEQFF. V usage is TRBV9 and J usage is TRBJ2-1, with D perhaps TRBD2 (5 bases). This CDR3 is 16 amino acids long. CDR1 is SGDLS, CDR2 YYNGEE, per germline.

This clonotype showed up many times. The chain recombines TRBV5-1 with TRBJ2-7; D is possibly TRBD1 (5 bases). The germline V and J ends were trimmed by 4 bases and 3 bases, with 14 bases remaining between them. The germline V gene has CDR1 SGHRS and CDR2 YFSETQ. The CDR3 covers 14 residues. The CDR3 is CASSLDSFYYEQYF. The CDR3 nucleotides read TGCGCCAGCAGCCTAGACAGCTTTTACTACGAGCAGTACTTC.

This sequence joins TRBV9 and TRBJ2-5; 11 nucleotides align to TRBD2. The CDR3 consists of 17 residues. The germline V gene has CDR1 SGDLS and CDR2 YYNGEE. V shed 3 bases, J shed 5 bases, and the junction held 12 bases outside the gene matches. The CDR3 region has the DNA TGTGCCAGCAGCGCCCAACTAGCGGGGGCTACCGGGGAGACCCAGTACTTC. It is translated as CASSAQLAGATGETQYF.

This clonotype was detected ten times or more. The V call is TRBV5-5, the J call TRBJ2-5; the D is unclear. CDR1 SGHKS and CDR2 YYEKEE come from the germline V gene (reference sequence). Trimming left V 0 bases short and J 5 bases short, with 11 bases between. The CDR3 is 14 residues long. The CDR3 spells CASSLALAWETQYF. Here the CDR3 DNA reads TGTGCCAGCAGCTTGGCCTTGGCCTGGGAGACCCAGTACTTC.

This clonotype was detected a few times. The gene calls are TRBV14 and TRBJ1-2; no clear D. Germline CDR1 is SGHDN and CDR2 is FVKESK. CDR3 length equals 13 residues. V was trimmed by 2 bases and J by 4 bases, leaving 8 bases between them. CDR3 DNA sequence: TGTGCCAGCAGCCAACAGCGGGGCTATGGCTACACCTTC. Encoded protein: CASSQQRGYGYTF.

The CDR3 sequence is CASSAREGQFNEQFF. In DNA form, the CDR3 reads TGTGCCAGCAGCGCACGGGAGGGCCAGTTCAATGAGCAGTTCTTC. V gene TRBV9 combines with J gene TRBJ2-1; 8 nucleotides line up with TRBD2. V lost 3 bases and J lost 6; bases outside the gene matches: 8. The CDR3 covers 15 residues. The germline gives CDR1 SGDLS, CDR2 YYNGEE.

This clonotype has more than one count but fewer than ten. For the CDR3, the DNA is TGTGCCAGCAGCTTAGGGTCGGGGCGATTGTACGAGCAGTACTTC. This gives the protein CASSLGSGRLYEQYF. The chain has TRBV11-2 and TRBJ2-7; D may correspond to TRBD1 or TRBD2 (5 bases each). V lost 1 base and J 4 bases, leaving 14 bases between the germline ends. The length of the CDR3 is 15 residues. Germline CDR1 and CDR2: SGHAT and FQNNGV.

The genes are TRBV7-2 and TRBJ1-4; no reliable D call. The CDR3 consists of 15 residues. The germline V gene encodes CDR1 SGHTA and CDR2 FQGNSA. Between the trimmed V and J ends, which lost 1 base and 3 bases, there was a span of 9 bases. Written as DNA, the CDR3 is TGTGCCAGCAGCTTAGGAGGCAAGGCTAATGAAAAACTGTTTTTT. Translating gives CASSLGGKANEKLFF. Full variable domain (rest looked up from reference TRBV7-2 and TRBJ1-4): GAGVSQSPSNKVTEKGKDVELRCDPISGHTALYWYRQSLGQGLEFLIYFQGNSAPDKSGLPSDRFSAERTGGSVSTLTIQRTQQEDSAVYLCASSLGGKANEKLFFGSGTQLSVL.

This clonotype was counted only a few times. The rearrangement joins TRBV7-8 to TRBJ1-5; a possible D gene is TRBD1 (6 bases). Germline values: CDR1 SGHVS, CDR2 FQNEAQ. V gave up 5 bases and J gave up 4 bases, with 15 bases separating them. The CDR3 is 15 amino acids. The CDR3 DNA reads TGTGCCAGCAGCCCGAGATGGGGGGCTAATCAGCCCCAGCATTTT. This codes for CASSPRWGANQPQHF.

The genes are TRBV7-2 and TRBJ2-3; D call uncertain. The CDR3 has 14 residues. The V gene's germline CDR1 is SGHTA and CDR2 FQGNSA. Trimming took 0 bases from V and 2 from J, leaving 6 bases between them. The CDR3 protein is CASSLAWNTDTQYF. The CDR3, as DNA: TGTGCCAGCAGCTTAGCCTGGAACACAGATACGCAGTATTTT.

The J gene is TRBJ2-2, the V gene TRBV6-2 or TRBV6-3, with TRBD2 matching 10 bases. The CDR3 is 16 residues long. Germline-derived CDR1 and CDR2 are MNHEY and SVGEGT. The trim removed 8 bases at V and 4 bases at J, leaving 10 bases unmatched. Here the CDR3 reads CASGPAGGPSTGELFF. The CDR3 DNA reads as TGTGCCAGCGGTCCAGCGGGAGGGCCGAGCACCGGGGAGCTGTTTTTT.

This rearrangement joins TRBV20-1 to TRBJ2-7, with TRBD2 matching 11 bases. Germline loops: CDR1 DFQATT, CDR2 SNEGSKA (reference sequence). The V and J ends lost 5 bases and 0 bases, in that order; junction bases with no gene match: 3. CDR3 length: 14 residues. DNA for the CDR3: TGCAGTGCTCCGACTAGCGGGGTCTCCTACGAGCAGTACTTC. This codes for CSAPTSGVSYEQYF.

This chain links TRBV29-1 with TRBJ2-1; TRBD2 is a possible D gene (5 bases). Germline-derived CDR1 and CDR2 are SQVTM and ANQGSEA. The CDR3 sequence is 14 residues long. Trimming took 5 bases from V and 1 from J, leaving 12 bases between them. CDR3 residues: CSVSTGNSYNEQFF. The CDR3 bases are TGCAGCGTTTCAACGGGGAATTCCTACAATGAGCAGTTCTTC.

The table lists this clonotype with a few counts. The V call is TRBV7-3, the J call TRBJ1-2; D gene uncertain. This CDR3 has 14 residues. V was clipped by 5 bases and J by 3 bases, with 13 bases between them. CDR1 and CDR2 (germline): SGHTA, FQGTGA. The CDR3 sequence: CASSPLSRDYGYTF. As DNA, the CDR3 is TGTGCCAGCAGCCCCCTCTCCCGAGACTATGGCTACACCTTC.

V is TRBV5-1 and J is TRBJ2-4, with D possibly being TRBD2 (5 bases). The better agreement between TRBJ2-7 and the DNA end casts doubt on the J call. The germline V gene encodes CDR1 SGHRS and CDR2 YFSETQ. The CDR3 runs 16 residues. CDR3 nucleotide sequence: TGCGCCAGCAGGGGCGAGAAAGGGTTGATCCGGGGCGAGCAGTACTTC. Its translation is CASRGEKGLIRGEQYF.